This record looks at one T cell receptor beta chain sequence and its context. At one end the junction does not follow the germline gene, possibly because of a read error. Germline CDR1 SSHAT, CDR2 FNYEAQ (reference sequence). There are 14 residues in the CDR3. The data were obtained in a study of cytomegalovirus exposure and HLA in healthy donors. The PCR was carried out with 60 Vbeta primers and 13 Jbeta primers. Data came from immunoSEQ multiplex PCR; TCRdb stores just in-frame clones and leaves some out. Here the sample spans around 130,000 clones, about 80% being singletons. This TCR derives from a human donor in good health. The chain joins TRBV7-7 to TRBJ2-5, with 12 bases identical to TRBD1. Sequenced input: PBMCs. CDR3 sequence: CASSYGTGGETQYF. The CDR3 bases are TGTGCTAGCAGCTACGGGACAGGGGGCGAGACCCAGTACTTC.